Below are 32 T cell receptor beta chains sequenced from a single sample in a study of Ad26.COV2.S vaccination and SARS-CoV-2 variants. Treatment: some 20 received Ad26.COV2.S at low or high dose, single or two shots; about 5 received placebo; per-sample allocation not given. Specimens were obtained on day 63 following the first vaccine or placebo injection. The repertoire was sequenced with immunoSEQ multiplex PCR; TCRdb's copy has only in-frame clones and lacks some. The sample contains about 470,000 clones, about 90% of which appear only once. This specimen consisted of peripheral blood, obtained in a trial of Ad26.COV2.S vaccine versus placebo. The receptor source for this set is a person aged 18-65 years who received the Ad26.COV2.S COVID-19 vaccine or a placebo.

The V call is TRBV6-1, the J call TRBJ2-3; 8 nucleotides line up with TRBD2. After removal of 4 bases from V and 6 bases from J, the junction contained 12 bases not matched to a gene. The CDR3 has 16 amino acids. Germline CDR1 is MNHNS and CDR2 is SASEGT. The CDR3 DNA is TGTGCCAGCAGTGTCGAAAGGGGACTAGGGGCTGATACGCAGTATTTT. Amino acids: CASSVERGLGADTQYF.

V is TRBV7-8 and J is TRBJ2-1; D is ambiguous. This CDR3 comprises 12 residues. Germline V gene data show CDR1 as SGHVS and CDR2 as FQNEAQ. The V gene lost 3 bases and the J gene lost 6 bases, with 6 bases spanning the gap. CDR3 loop: CASSFASNEQFF. The CDR3 DNA is TGTGCCAGCAGCTTTGCTTCCAATGAGCAGTTCTTC.

The gene calls are TRBV9 and TRBJ1-1; perhaps TRBD1 as D (6 bases). Between the trimmed V and J ends, which lost 4 bases and 4 bases, there was a span of 14 bases. Germline V CDR1 and CDR2: SGDLS, YYNGEE. CDR3 length equals 14 residues. The CDR3 DNA sequence: TGTGCCAGCAGCCCCACGGGGGCGTCCACTGAAGCTTTCTTT. Its protein is CASSPTGASTEAFF.

This clone was recorded only once. CDR3 sequence (DNA): TGTGCCAGCAGTTCGAGCGGGCCATCCTACGAGCAGTACTTC. Translating gives CASSSSGPSYEQYF. V and J are TRBV6-2 or TRBV6-3 and TRBJ2-7; a possible D gene is TRBD2 (6 bases). The V end was cut by 4 bases, the J end by 1 base, with 11 bases between. CDR1 and CDR2 (germline): MNHEY, SVGEGT. This CDR3 comprises 14 residues.

The rearrangement links TRBV28 to TRBJ1-3; 7 bases line up with TRBD1. CDR1 is MDHEN and CDR2 is SYDVKM in the germline V gene. Trimming took 4 bases from V and 0 from J; bases not matched to a gene: 9. The CDR3 spans 17 residues. CDR3 bases: TGTGCCAGCAGTTCGGGGCGGGACAGATTCTCTGGAAACACCATATATTTT. It yields the protein CASSSGRDRFSGNTIYF.

The rearrangement links TRBV11-2 to TRBJ1-2, with TRBD1 matching 8 bases. The germline V gene encodes CDR1 SGHAT and CDR2 FQNNGV. V shed 1 base, J shed 2 bases, and the junction held 0 bases outside the gene matches. The CDR3 loop spans 14 amino acids. CDR3 DNA sequence: TGTGCCAGCAGCTTAGGGACAGGGAACTATGGCTACACCTTC. Its translation: CASSLGTGNYGYTF.

The chain combines TRBV2 with TRBJ2-7, with D possibly TRBD1 on 5 matching bases. Germline loops: CDR1 SNHLY, CDR2 FYNNEI. V lost 4 bases and J 3 bases, leaving 13 bases between the germline ends. The CDR3 runs to 14 residues. CDR3 amino acids: CASSAQGTLYEQYF. The CDR3 nucleotides are TGTGCCAGCAGTGCCCAGGGTACCCTCTACGAGCAGTACTTC.

V gene TRBV5-6 combines with J gene TRBJ1-2; TRBD1 aligns across 7 bases. Losses at the gene ends were 5 bases for V and 5 bases for J; bases not matched to a gene: 9. Germline V lookup: CDR1 SGHDT, CDR2 YYEEEE. The CDR3 runs 14 residues. The DNA of the CDR3 is TGTGCCAGCAGTCTGAGGGGGCTCGGATATGGCTACACCTTC. As protein: CASSLRGLGYGYTF.

The rearrangement links TRBV3-1 (or the pseudogene TRBV3-2) to TRBJ2-7, with TRBD2 matching 10 bases. This CDR3 has 16 residues. J gave up 1 base and V 1 base, and 4 bases lay outside the gene matches. CDR1 is LGHDT, CDR2 YNNKEL, per germline (reference sequence). The CDR3 sequence: CASSQGTSGPSYEQYF. CDR3 in DNA: TGTGCCAGCAGCCAAGGGACTAGCGGACCGTCCTACGAGCAGTACTTC.

V and J are TRBV20-1 and TRBJ2-3; possibly TRBD2 for D (5 bases). V lost 3 bases to trimming and J lost 0 bases, with 7 bases between them. The CDR3 has 13 residues. The germline CDR1 and CDR2 sequences are DFQATT and SNEGSKA (reference sequence). This chain's CDR3 is CSASRGSTDTQYF. In DNA, the CDR3 is TGCAGTGCTAGTAGAGGGAGCACAGATACGCAGTATTTT.

This chain connects TRBV4-1 to TRBJ2-3; unclear D gene. The germline CDR1 and CDR2 sequences are MGHRA and YSYEKL. CDR3 length equals 16 residues. Between the trimmed V and J ends, which lost 5 bases and 7 bases, there was a span of 22 bases. The CDR3 DNA is TGCGCCAGCAGCTCGCCCCTCCTCCCGGTAATGAATACGCAGTATTTT. Its translation is CASSSPLLPVMNTQYF.

The chain has TRBV12-3 or TRBV12-4 and TRBJ2-1, with D possibly being TRBD2 (5 bases). There are 13 residues in the CDR3. The V and J ends lost 2 bases and 9 bases respectively, with 11 bases between them. CDR3 in DNA: TGTGCCAGCAGTTTAAACCCAGGAGGTGAGCAGTTCTTC. Protein: CASSLNPGGEQFF.

This chain uses TRBV14 with TRBJ2-1; D is possibly TRBD1 or TRBD2 (5 bases each). V was clipped by 0 bases and J by 8 bases, with 8 bases between them. Germline lookup yields CDR1 SGHDN and CDR2 FVKESK. The CDR3 sequence is 13 residues long. CDR3 region: CASSQERGDEQFF. The CDR3 DNA follows: TGTGCCAGCAGCCAAGAAAGGGGAGATGAGCAGTTCTTC.

This clone appeared a single time. V is TRBV9 and J is TRBJ2-7; D not certain. The ends were cut back, 0 bases at V and 0 bases at J, with 7 bases in the middle. Germline CDR1 SGDLS, CDR2 YYNGEE. The CDR3 extends over 14 amino acids. In DNA form, the CDR3 reads TGTGCCAGCAGCGTAGATCCCAGCTCCTACGAGCAGTACTTC. Amino acid sequence: CASSVDPSSYEQYF.

Notes on this clone: Different DNA sequences within this sample yield the same CDR3. The chain links TRBV5-4 to TRBJ2-3; 7 positions match TRBD2. V lost 0 bases and J lost 0; bases outside the gene matches: 4. Looked up from germline, CDR1 is SGHNT and CDR2 is YYREEE (reference sequence). This CDR3 comprises 16 residues. This chain's CDR3 is CASSLGGRASTDTQYF. The CDR3 DNA follows: TGTGCCAGCAGCTTGGGGGGGAGGGCTAGCACAGATACGCAGTATTTT.

V gene TRBV7-7 combines with J gene TRBJ2-1; D is possibly TRBD2 (5 bases). Germline CDR1 SSHAT, CDR2 FNYEAQ (reference sequence). Trimming removed 3 bases from V and 4 bases from J, with 13 bases in between. The CDR3 consists of 15 residues. The CDR3 DNA reads as TGTGCCAGCAGCTTGAATCCCGGAGGTTACAATGAGCAGTTCTTC. Translation: CASSLNPGGYNEQFF.

CDR3 region: CASKSAIGSSGNTIYF. The CDR3 DNA reads as TGTGCCAGCAAGTCGGCGATTGGGAGCTCTGGAAACACCATATATTTT. This chain joins TRBV28 and TRBJ1-3; the D is unclear. This CDR3 contains 16 residues. Germline lookup yields CDR1 MDHEN and CDR2 SYDVKM. Trimming took off 7 bases at V and 0 bases at J, with 16 bases between the two ends.

V is TRBV6-2 or TRBV6-3 and J is TRBJ1-2; TRBD1 might be the D (5 bases). V gave up 0 bases and J gave up 4 bases, with 9 bases separating them. Germline values: CDR1 MNHEY, CDR2 SVGEGT. The CDR3 is made up of 14 amino acids. This CDR3 is CASSYSGDSYGYTF. CDR3 DNA sequence: TGTGCCAGCAGTTACTCAGGGGATTCCTATGGCTACACCTTC.

The chain links TRBV10-2 to TRBJ2-2; D unresolved. The V gene's germline CDR1 is WSHSY and CDR2 SAAADI. The CDR3 has 13 residues. Trimming removed 2 bases at V and 6 bases at J, with 7 bases between. This CDR3 reads CASSELVAGELFF. CDR3 nucleotides: TGCGCCAGCAGTGAGCTTGTGGCCGGGGAGCTGTTTTTT.

The V and J genes are TRBV6-5 and TRBJ1-3; no clear D. V gave up 2 bases and J gave up 4 bases, with 12 bases separating them. Germline V lookup: CDR1 MNHEY, CDR2 SVGAGI. This CDR3 comprises 15 residues. Here the CDR3 reads CASSYVGSGGNTIYF. Here the CDR3 DNA reads TGTGCCAGCAGTTACGTAGGGTCCGGAGGAAACACCATATATTTT.

In this sample, this clone turned up once. CDR3 DNA sequence: TGTGCCAGCAGCCTTGACTATTCCGGGGAGCTGTTTTTT. Protein sequence: CASSLDYSGELFF. The chain carries TRBV5-4 and TRBJ2-2; the D gene is possibly TRBD2 (5 bases). V lost 4 bases and J lost 6, with 10 bases in between. This CDR3 is 13 amino acids long. Germline assignment: CDR1 SGHNT and CDR2 YYREEE (reference sequence).

The chain has TRBV27 and TRBJ2-3; D possibly corresponds to TRBD1 (5 bases). The V gene lost 6 bases and the J gene lost 1 base, with 8 bases spanning the gap. CDR3 length equals 13 residues. CDR1 is MNHEY and CDR2 is SMNVEV in the germline V gene (reference sequence). CDR3 protein: CASRGAGTDTQYF. The CDR3 DNA reads as TGTGCCAGCAGAGGGGCAGGCACAGATACGCAGTATTTT.

This clone showed up just once. This sequence joins TRBV28 and TRBJ1-2, with D perhaps matching TRBD1 (6 bases). The germline gives CDR1 MDHEN, CDR2 SYDVKM. CDR3 length equals 12 residues. Trimming left V 10 bases short and J 4 bases short, with 13 bases between. The CDR3 spells CATRQAPYGYTF. CDR3 bases: TGTGCCACTAGACAGGCCCCCTATGGCTACACCTTC.

This rearrangement joins TRBV9 to TRBJ2-5, with D perhaps being TRBD1 or TRBD2 (5 bases each). V lost 1 base to trimming and J lost 5 bases, with 9 bases between them. The CDR3 spans 13 residues. The germline V gene encodes CDR1 SGDLS and CDR2 YYNGEE. CDR3 sequence: CASSVTGRETQYF. Written as DNA, the CDR3 is TGTGCCAGCAGCGTAACGGGGCGGGAGACCCAGTACTTC.

This clone was counted a single time. The V and J genes are TRBV5-6 and TRBJ1-1; D uncertain. The CDR3 runs to 13 residues. CDR1 SGHDT and CDR2 YYEEEE come from the germline V gene. V lost 3 bases, J lost 1 base, and 7 bases lay in between. In nucleotides, the CDR3 is TGTGCCAGCAGCTCTGGACCGAACACTGAAGCTTTCTTT. Its protein is CASSSGPNTEAFF.

V usage is TRBV27 and J usage is TRBJ2-7; 14 nucleotides agree with TRBD2. The CDR3 consists of 15 residues. Germline loops: CDR1 MNHEY, CDR2 SMNVEV (reference sequence). Trimming removed 6 bases from V and 3 bases from J; junction bases left unmatched: 4. The CDR3 reads CASRPGTSGSYEQYF. DNA of the CDR3: TGTGCCAGCAGACCAGGGACTAGCGGGAGCTACGAGCAGTACTTC.

The gene calls are TRBV11-2 and TRBJ2-5; unclear D gene. The CDR3 covers 14 residues. Germline V gene data show CDR1 as SGHAT and CDR2 as FQNNGV. V was trimmed by 2 bases and J by 5 bases, leaving 12 bases between them. In DNA, the CDR3 is TGTGCCAGCAGCTTATATGTGGATAAGGAGACCCAGTACTTC. Translation gives CASSLYVDKETQYF.

The chain couples TRBV10-3 to TRBJ2-1; D is possibly TRBD1 or TRBD2 (5 bases each). This CDR3 has 14 residues. Trimming took 3 bases from V and 5 from J, leaving 11 bases between them. Germline V gives CDR1 ENHRY, CDR2 SYGVKD. The chain's CDR3 is CAISEILGDNEQFF. The CDR3 DNA reads as TGTGCCATCAGTGAAATACTAGGGGACAATGAGCAGTTCTTC.

The chain is built from TRBV15 and TRBJ2-3; D not resolved. CDR1 is LNHNV, CDR2 YYDKDF, per germline (reference sequence). CDR3 length: 14 residues. Deletions cut 4 bases from V and 4 bases from J, with 12 bases between. CDR3 nucleotides: TGTGCCACCAGCATGTCCGATAACGCAGATACGCAGTATTTT. Its translation: CATSMSDNADTQYF.

This clone appeared a single time. The chain combines TRBV28 with TRBJ1-2, with D possibly TRBD1 on 6 matching bases. V was cut by 6 bases and J by 4 bases, with 12 bases left in between. Germline V gene data show CDR1 as MDHEN and CDR2 as SYDVKM. The CDR3 runs 13 residues. The CDR3 nucleotides read TGTGCCAGCAGCCTACAGGGTGGCTATGGCTACACCTTC. It codes for CASSLQGGYGYTF.

This chain links TRBV28 with TRBJ1-2; 11 bases fit TRBD1. Unmatched junction bases numbered 9, after V lost 3 bases and J lost 6 bases. This CDR3 spans 16 amino acids. CDR1 and CDR2 from the germline V gene are MDHEN and SYDVKM. CDR3 DNA sequence: TGTGCCAGCAGTTTCAACTTCGGACAGGGGGCGAATGGCTACACCTTC. Residues: CASSFNFGQGANGYTF.

The V gene is TRBV6-1, the J gene TRBJ1-5; perhaps TRBD1 as D (5 bases). CDR3 length: 14 residues. Trimming removed 3 bases at V and 4 bases at J, with 10 bases between. Germline lookup yields CDR1 MNHNS and CDR2 SASEGT. CDR3 loop: CASSDGQGNQPQHF. DNA for the CDR3: TGTGCCAGCAGTGATGGTCAGGGTAATCAGCCCCAGCATTTT.